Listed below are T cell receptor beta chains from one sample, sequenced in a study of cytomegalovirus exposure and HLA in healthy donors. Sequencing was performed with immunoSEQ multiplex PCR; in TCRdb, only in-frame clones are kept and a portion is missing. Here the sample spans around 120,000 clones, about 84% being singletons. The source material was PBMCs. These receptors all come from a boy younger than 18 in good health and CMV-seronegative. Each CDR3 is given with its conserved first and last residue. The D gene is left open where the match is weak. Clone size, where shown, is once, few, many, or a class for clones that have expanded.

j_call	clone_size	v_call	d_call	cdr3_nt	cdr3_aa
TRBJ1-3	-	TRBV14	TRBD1	TGTGCCAGCAGCCCTCAGGGGGGTTTCTCTGGAAACACCATATATTTT	CASSPQGGFSGNTIYF
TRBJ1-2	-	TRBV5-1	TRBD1	TGCGCCAGCAGCTTGACCGGACAGGGCGCTAACTATGGCTACACCTTC	CASSLTGQGANYGYTF
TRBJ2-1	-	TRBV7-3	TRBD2	TGTGCCAGCAGCTCGGGACTAGCGGGAGTGGATGAGCAGTTCTTC	CASSSGLAGVDEQFF
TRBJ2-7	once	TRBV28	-	TGTGCCAGCAGTTTATTCGGGAAATCCTACGAGCAGTACTTC	CASSLFGKSYEQYF
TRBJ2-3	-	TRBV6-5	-	TGTGCCAGTCGGGGGAGCGGAAGCACAGATACGCAGTATTTT	CASRGSGSTDTQYF
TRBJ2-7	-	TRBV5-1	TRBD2	TGCGCCAGCAGCTTGGTCGCGGGAGACGAGCAGTACTTC	CASSLVAGDEQYF
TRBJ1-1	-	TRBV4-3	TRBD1	TGCGCCAGCAGCCTGGGACAGCTGAACACTGAAGCTTTCTTT	CASSLGQLNTEAFF
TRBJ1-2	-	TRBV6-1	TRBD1	TGTGCCAGCAGGGAGGGACAGGGGGGCTATGGCTACACCTTC	CASREGQGGYGYTF
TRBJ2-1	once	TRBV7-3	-	TGTGCCAGCAGCCCCACCGGGGGCAATGAGCAGTTCTTC	CASSPTGGNEQFF
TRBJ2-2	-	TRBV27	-	TGTGCCAGCAGAGGGACACCCGACACCGGGGAGCTGTTTTTT	CASRGTPDTGELFF
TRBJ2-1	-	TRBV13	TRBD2	TGTGCCAGCAGCGGCACGACTAGCGTTAGCTCCTACAATGAGCAGTTCTTC	CASSGTTSVSSYNEQFF
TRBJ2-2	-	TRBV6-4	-	TGTGCCAGCAGTGAAGGACTTTCCACCGGGGAGCTGTTTTTT	CASSEGLSTGELFF
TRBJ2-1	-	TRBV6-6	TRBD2	TGTGCCAGCAGTTCTCGACTAGCGGGTGACCAGTTCTTC	CASSSRLAGDQFF
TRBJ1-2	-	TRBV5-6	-	TGTGCCGGCAGCTCCCACGGGGGCTACACCTTC	CAGSSHGGYTF
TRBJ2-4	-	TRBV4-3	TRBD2	TGCGCCAGCAGCCAAGAAGTTCGGACTAGCGGGAGTTTCGTCAAAAACATTCAGTACTTC	CASSQEVRTSGSFVKNIQYF
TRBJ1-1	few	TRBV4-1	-	TGCGCCAGCAGCCATACCTCCGGTGGCACTGAAGCTTTCTTT	CASSHTSGGTEAFF
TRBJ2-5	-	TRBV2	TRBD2	TGTGCCAGCAGTTTCCGACTAGCGGGAGAAGAGACCCAGTACTTC	CASSFRLAGEETQYF
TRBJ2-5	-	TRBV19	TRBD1	TGTGCCAGTAGTTCTACAGGGGCAGAGACCCAGTACTTC	CASSSTGAETQYF
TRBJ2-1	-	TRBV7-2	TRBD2	TGTGCCAGCAGCTTAGCGAGGCTAGCGGGTAGGAATGAGCAGTTCTTC	CASSLARLAGRNEQFF
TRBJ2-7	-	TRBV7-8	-	TGTGCCAGCAGCTCCCGGGGGACGGTCTCCTACGAGCAGTACTTC	CASSSRGTVSYEQYF